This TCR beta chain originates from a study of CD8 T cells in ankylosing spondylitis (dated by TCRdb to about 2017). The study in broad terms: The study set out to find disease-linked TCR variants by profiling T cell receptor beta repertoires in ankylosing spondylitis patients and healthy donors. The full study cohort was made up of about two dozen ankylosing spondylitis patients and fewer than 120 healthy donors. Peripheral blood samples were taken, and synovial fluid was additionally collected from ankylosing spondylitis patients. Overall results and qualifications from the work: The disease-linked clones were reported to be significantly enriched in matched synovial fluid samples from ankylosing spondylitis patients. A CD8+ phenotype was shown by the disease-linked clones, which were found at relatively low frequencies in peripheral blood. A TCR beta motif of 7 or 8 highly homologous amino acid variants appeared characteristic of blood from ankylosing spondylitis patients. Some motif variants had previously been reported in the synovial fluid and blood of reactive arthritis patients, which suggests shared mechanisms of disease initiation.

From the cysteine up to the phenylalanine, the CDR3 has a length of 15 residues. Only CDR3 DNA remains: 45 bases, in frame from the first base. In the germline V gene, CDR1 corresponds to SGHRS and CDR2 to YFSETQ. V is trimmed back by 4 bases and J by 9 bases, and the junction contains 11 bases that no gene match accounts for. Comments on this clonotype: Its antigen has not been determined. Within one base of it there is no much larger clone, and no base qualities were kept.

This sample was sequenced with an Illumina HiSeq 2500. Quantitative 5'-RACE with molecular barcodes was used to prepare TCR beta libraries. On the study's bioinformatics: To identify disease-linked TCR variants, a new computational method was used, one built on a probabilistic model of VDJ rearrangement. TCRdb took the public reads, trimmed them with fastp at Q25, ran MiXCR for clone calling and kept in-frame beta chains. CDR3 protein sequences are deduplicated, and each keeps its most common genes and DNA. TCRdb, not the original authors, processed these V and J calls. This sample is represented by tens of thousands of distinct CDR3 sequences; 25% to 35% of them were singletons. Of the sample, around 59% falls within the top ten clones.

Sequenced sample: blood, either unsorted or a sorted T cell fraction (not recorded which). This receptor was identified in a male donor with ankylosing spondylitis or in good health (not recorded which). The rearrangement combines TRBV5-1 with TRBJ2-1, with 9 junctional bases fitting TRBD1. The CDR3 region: CASSDTAGQGIEQFF. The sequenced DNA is TGCGCCAGCAGCGATACAGCGGGACAGGGAATTGAGCAGTTCTTC.